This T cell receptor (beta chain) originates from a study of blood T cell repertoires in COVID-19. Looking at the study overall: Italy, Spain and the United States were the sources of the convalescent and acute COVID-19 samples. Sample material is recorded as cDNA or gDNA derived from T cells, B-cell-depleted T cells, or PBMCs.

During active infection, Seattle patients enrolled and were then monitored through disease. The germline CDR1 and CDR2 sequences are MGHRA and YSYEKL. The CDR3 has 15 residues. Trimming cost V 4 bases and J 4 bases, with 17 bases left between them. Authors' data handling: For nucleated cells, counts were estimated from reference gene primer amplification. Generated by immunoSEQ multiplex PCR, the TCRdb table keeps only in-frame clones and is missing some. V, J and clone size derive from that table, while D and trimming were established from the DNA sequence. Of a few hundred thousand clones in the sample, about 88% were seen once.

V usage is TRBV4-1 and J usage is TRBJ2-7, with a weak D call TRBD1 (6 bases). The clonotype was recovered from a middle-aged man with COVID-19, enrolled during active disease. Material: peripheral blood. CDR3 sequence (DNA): TGCGCCAGCAGCCCTCCGGGCAGGGGCGCGTACGAGCAGTACTTC. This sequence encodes CASSPPGRGAYEQYF.